The 10 T cell receptor beta chains presented below share a single source sample, sequenced in a study of cytomegalovirus exposure and HLA in healthy donors. Using immunoSEQ multiplex PCR, the repertoire was profiled, and TCRdb retains in-frame clones only, with some absent. The repertoire consists of approximately 100,000 clones, with 90% to 95% occurring once and the leading ten covering about 1.1%. The source material was PBMCs. All receptors derive from a woman aged 25 to 39 in good health and CMV-seropositive.

The chain employs TRBV5-3 and TRBJ1-5; maybe TRBD1 (5 bases). TRBV5-3 qualifies as an ORF whose function is uncertain. The CDR3 extends over 12 amino acids. V was shortened by 4 bases and J by 5 bases, with 7 bases between the two germline ends. CDR3 coding DNA: TGTGCCAGAAGCGGGGGGGATCAGCCCCAGCATTTT. This gives the protein CARSGGDQPQHF.

The gene calls are TRBV6-5 and TRBJ2-2; D is unresolved. The germline V gene encodes CDR1 MNHEY and CDR2 SVGAGI. Trimming left V 0 bases short and J 1 base short, with 6 bases between. The CDR3 is made up of 15 amino acids. The CDR3 coding sequence is TGTGCCAGCAGTTACTCTACGGGGAACACCGGGGAGCTGTTTTTT. Amino acid sequence: CASSYSTGNTGELFF.

The chain has TRBV4-3 and TRBJ2-7; 9 bases line up with TRBD2. Germline CDR1 reads LGHNA; CDR2 reads YSLEER. The trim removed 3 bases at V and 3 bases at J, leaving 6 bases unmatched. There are 15 residues in the CDR3. CDR3: CASSQSLAGYYEQYF. The CDR3 DNA reads TGCGCCAGCAGCCAGAGTCTAGCGGGATACTACGAGCAGTACTTC.

V usage is TRBV7-9 and J usage is TRBJ1-4; possibly TRBD1 for D (5 bases). Per the germline V gene, CDR1 is SEHNR and CDR2 is FQNEAQ (reference sequence). The CDR3 has 16 amino acids. V was cut by 1 base and J by 5 bases, with 14 bases left in between. CDR3 in DNA: TGTGCCAGCAGCTTAGGGGGGACGGACTACAATGAAAAACTGTTTTTT. This gives the protein CASSLGGTDYNEKLFF. Looking up the rest from reference TRBV7-9 and TRBJ1-4 gives the full variable domain: DTGVSQNPRHKITKRGQNVTFRCDPISEHNRLYWYRQTLGQGPEFLTYFQNEAQLEKSRLLSDRFSAERPKGSFSTLEIQRTEQGDSAMYLCASSLGGTDYNEKLFFGSGTQLSVL.

This sequence joins TRBV29-1 and TRBJ2-7; D is possibly TRBD1 (7 bases). Trimming took 8 bases from V and 6 from J, leaving 26 bases between them. CDR1 and CDR2 from the germline V gene are SQVTM and ANQGSEA. This CDR3 has 15 amino acids. The CDR3 region is CSQGGSSRLPAEQYF. The CDR3 bases are TGCAGCCAGGGGGGCTCGTCTCGTCTTCCGGCCGAGCAGTACTTC.

The rearrangement links TRBV5-6 to TRBJ2-7, with D perhaps matching TRBD1 (6 bases). Trimming shortened V by 3 bases and J by 2 bases, and 12 bases separated the two germline ends. CDR1 SGHDT and CDR2 YYEEEE come from the germline V gene. This CDR3 is built from 14 residues. The DNA of the CDR3 is TGTGCCAGCAGCTCAGGGGCGTTACCCTACGAGCAGTACTTC. It codes for CASSSGALPYEQYF.

J is TRBJ1-1 and V is TRBV30; 7 nucleotides line up with TRBD1. The V segment lost 3 bases and the J segment 0 bases; nucleotides outside the gene matches: 13. The CDR3 covers 17 residues. Per the germline V gene, CDR1 is GTSNPN and CDR2 is SVGIG (reference sequence). The CDR3 sequence is CAWRVHLGGRMNTEAFF. The CDR3 DNA sequence: TGTGCCTGGAGGGTACATTTAGGGGGCCGCATGAACACTGAAGCTTTCTTT.

The V gene is TRBV5-4, the J gene TRBJ2-2; D possibly corresponds to TRBD1 (5 bases). V was clipped by 4 bases and J by 4 bases, with 11 bases between them. From germline, CDR1 is SGHNT and CDR2 YYREEE (reference sequence). This CDR3 spans 14 amino acids. This chain's CDR3 is CASSPGQITGELFF. In DNA, the CDR3 is TGTGCCAGCAGCCCCGGACAAATCACCGGGGAGCTGTTTTTT.

The chain is built from TRBV18 and TRBJ2-2; 7 bases fit TRBD1. The germline CDR1 and CDR2 sequences are KGHSH and LQKENI. The junction had 3 bases not matched to a gene; V was cut back by 3 bases and J by 2 bases. This CDR3 region has 15 residues. CDR3 bases: TGTGCCAGCTCACCCTGGGACAGAAACACCGGGGAGCTGTTTTTT. It specifies CASSPWDRNTGELFF.

The rearrangement uses TRBV6-5 and TRBJ2-1; possible D gene TRBD2, 6 bases. CDR1 is MNHEY, CDR2 SVGAGI, per germline. The CDR3 is made up of 15 amino acids. Trimming removed 5 bases from V and 3 bases from J, with 14 bases in between. The CDR3, as DNA: TGTGCCAGCAGTCCCGTCGGCGGGGACTACAATGAGCAGTTCTTC. Protein product: CASSPVGGDYNEQFF.